The 4 T cell receptor beta chains below come from one sample, sequenced in a study of cytomegalovirus exposure and HLA in healthy donors. Method: immunoSEQ multiplex PCR; TCRdb's copy keeps in-frame clones and lacks some. The table has roughly 120,000 clones, approximately 94% seen once; the top ten hold less than 1.5%. Sequenced sample: PBMCs. The receptors were gathered from a woman between 18 and 29 years old in good health and CMV-seronegative.

In this sample, this clone turned up once. The V call is TRBV30, the J call TRBJ1-2, with unresolved D. The CDR3 has 13 residues. The germline CDR1 and CDR2 sequences are GTSNPN and SVGIG (reference sequence). The germline V and J ends were trimmed by 2 bases and 13 bases, with 20 bases remaining between them. DNA of the CDR3: TGTGCCTGGAGTTCCGGGGAGGGCAGGTCGGTCACCTTC. Translated, it gives CAWSSGEGRSVTF.

The CDR3 region has the DNA TGTGCCAGCAGTCCTCGGGTAGGCAACGTCCTGACTTTC. This sequence encodes CASSPRVGNVLTF. This rearrangement joins TRBV5-6 to TRBJ2-6; no reliable D call. Trimming stripped 5 bases from V and 9 bases from J, with 12 bases between. In germline, CDR1 is SGHDT, CDR2 YYEEEE. The CDR3 is 13 amino acids.

V gene TRBV27 combines with J gene TRBJ2-3; 8 bases agree with TRBD2. With 1 base clipped from V and 5 bases from J, the junction kept 8 bases outside the gene matches. Germline assignment: CDR1 MNHEY and CDR2 SMNVEV (reference sequence). The CDR3 runs 16 residues. This CDR3 is CASSLFGGGKVDTQYF. CDR3 nucleotides: TGTGCCAGCAGTTTATTTGGCGGGGGGAAGGTAGATACGCAGTATTTT.

This sequence joins TRBV5-1 and TRBJ2-7, with a tentative D call TRBD2 (6 bases). Looked up from germline, CDR1 is SGHRS and CDR2 is YFSETQ. The germline V and J ends were trimmed by 5 bases and 4 bases, with 19 bases remaining between them. The CDR3 spans 15 residues. CDR3 nucleotides: TGCGCCAGCAGTTCCTCGAGGACTAACCTATACGAGCAGTACTTC. Protein sequence: CASSSSRTNLYEQYF.